This TCR beta chain was sequenced during a study of metastatic and nonmetastatic thyroid tumors. Study overall: Malignant thyroid and benign thyroid patients provided blood and tumor or nodule tissue whose repertoires were compared.

Germline CDR1 and CDR2: SEHNR and FQNEAQ (reference sequence). V was trimmed by 1 base and J by 1 base, leaving 19 bases between them. The CDR3 is made up of 19 amino acids. Study-wide findings and caveats: A significant increase in TCR beta diversity was reportedly seen in malignant thyroid tumors relative to benign nodules, in blood and tumor.

In this sample, this clone turned up many times. What it recognizes is unknown. Patients were all untreated before their thyroid surgery. The authors' processing: CDR3 differences across clinicopathological groups were used to build a distant-metastasis classifier for papillary thyroid cancer. TCRdb reanalyzed the PCR reads via MiXCR. The V and J calls follow TCRdb's processing rather than the paper's. The profile shows 40,000 or so clones, 25% to 30% of them singletons. The TCR originated in a female donor with papillary thyroid cancer or a benign thyroid nodule (not recorded which). Some clones in this sample may be carry-over from other donors' samples. The chain couples TRBV7-9 to TRBJ2-2; no clear D. Sequencing used blood. The CDR3: CASSLGGRAAWKNTGELFF. The CDR3 DNA reads TGTGCCAGCAGCTTAGGTGGCAGAGCCGCTTGGAAGAACACCGGGGAGCTGTTTTTT.